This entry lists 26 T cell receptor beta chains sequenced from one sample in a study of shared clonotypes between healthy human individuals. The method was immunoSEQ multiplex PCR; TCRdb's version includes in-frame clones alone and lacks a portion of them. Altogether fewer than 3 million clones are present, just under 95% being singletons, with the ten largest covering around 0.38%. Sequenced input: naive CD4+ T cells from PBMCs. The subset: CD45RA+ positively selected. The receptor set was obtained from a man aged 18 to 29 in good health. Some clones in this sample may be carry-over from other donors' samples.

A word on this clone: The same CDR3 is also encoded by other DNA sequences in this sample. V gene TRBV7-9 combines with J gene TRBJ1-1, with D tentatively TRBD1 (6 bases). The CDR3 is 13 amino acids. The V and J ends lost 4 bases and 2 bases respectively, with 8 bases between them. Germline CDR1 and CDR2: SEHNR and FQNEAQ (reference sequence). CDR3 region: CASSSQGNTEAFF. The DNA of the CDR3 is TGTGCCAGCAGCTCACAGGGTAACACTGAAGCTTTCTTT.

CDR3 DNA: TGTGCCATCACCCATACGACTAACACAGATACGCAGTATTTT. Its translation is CAITHTTNTDTQYF. The chain combines TRBV6-6 with TRBJ2-3, with D possibly being TRBD2 (5 bases). V was clipped by 10 bases and J by 2 bases, with 16 bases between them. The germline V gene has CDR1 MNHNY and CDR2 SVGAGI (reference sequence). CDR3 size: 14 residues.

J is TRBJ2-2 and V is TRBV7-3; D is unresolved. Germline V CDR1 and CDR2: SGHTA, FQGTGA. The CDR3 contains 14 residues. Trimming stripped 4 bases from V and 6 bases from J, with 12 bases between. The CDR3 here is CASSSLSWSGELFF. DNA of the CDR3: TGTGCCAGCAGCTCCCTCTCTTGGTCCGGGGAGCTGTTTTTT. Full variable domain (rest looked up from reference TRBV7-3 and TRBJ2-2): GAGVSQTPSNKVTEKGKYVELRCDPISGHTALYWYRQSLGQGPEFLIYFQGTGAADDSGLPNDRFFAVRPEGSVSTLKIQRTERGDSAVYLCASSSLSWSGELFFGEGSRLTVL.

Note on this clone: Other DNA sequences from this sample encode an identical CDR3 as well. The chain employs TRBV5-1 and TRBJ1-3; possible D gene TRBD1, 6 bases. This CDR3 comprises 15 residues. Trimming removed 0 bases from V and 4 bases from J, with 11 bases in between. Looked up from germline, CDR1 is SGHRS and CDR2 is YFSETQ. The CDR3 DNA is TGCGCCAGCAGCTTGGCGGGGGCCGGCGGAAACACCATATATTTT. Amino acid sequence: CASSLAGAGGNTIYF.

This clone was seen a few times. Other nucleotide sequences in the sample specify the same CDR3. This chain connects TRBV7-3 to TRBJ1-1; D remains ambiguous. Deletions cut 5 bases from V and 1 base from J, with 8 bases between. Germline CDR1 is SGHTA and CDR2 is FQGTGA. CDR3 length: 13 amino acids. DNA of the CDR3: TGTGCCAGCAGCCCCGGGAGGAACACTGAAGCTTTCTTT. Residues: CASSPGRNTEAFF.

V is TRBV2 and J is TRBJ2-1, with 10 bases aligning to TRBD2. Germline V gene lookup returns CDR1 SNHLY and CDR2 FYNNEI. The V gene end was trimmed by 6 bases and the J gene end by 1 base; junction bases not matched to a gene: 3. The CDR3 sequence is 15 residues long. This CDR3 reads CASSLLAGSYNEQFF. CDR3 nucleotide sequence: TGTGCCAGCAGCTTACTAGCGGGATCCTACAATGAGCAGTTCTTC. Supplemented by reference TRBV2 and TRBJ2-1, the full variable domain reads EPEVTQTPSHQVTQMGQEVILRCVPISNHLYFYWYRQILGQKVEFLVSFYNNEISEKSEIFDDQFSVERPDGSNFTLKIRSTKLEDSAMYFCASSLLAGSYNEQFFGPGTRLTVL.

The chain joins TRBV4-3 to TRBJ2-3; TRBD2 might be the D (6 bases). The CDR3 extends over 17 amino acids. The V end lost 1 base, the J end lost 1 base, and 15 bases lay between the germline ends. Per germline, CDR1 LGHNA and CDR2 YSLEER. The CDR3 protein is CASSQAFDTGGTDTQYF. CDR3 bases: TGCGCCAGCAGCCAAGCATTTGATACGGGAGGCACAGATACGCAGTATTTT.

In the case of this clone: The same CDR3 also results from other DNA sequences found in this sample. The CDR3 sequence: CASSVGTVQETQYF. CDR3 nucleotide sequence: TGTGCCAGCAGCGTTGGGACGGTCCAAGAGACCCAGTACTTC. The chain employs TRBV9 and TRBJ2-5; D is tentatively TRBD1 or TRBD2 (5 bases each). The CDR3 contains 14 residues. Trimming cost V 2 bases and J 1 base, with 9 bases left between them. The germline V gene has CDR1 SGDLS and CDR2 YYNGEE.

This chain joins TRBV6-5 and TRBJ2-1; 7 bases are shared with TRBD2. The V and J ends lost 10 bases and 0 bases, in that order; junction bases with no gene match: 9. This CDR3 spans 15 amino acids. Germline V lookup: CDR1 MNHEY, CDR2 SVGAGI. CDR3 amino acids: CATHRGSPSYNEQFF. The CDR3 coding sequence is TGTGCCACTCATCGCGGGAGCCCCTCCTACAATGAGCAGTTCTTC.

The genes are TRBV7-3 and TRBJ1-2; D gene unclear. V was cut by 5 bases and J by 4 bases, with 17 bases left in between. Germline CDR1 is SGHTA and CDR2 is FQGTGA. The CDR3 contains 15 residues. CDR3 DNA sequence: TGTGCCAGCAGCCCCGCTGCTCGGCAGATCTATGGCTACACCTTC. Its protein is CASSPAARQIYGYTF. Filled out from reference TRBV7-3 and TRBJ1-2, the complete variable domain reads GAGVSQTPSNKVTEKGKYVELRCDPISGHTALYWYRQSLGQGPEFLIYFQGTGAADDSGLPNDRFFAVRPEGSVSTLKIQRTERGDSAVYLCASSPAARQIYGYTFGSGTRLTVV.

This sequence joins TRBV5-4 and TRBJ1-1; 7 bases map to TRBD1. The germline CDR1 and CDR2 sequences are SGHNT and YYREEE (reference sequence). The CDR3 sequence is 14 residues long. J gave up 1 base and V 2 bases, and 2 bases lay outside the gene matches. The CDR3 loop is CASSLQGKNTEAFF. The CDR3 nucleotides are TGTGCCAGCAGCTTACAGGGGAAGAACACTGAAGCTTTCTTT.

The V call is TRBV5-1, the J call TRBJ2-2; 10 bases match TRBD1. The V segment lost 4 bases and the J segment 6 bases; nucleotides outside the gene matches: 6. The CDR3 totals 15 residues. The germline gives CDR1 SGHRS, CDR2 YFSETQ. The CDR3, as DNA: TGCGCCAGCAGCCCCGGGACAGGGGTCTCCGGGGAGCTGTTTTTT. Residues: CASSPGTGVSGELFF.

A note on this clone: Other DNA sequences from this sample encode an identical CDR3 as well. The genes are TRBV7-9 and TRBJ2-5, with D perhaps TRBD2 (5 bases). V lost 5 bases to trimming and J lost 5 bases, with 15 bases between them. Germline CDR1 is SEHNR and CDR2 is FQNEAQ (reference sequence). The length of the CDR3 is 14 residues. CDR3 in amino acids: CASSPRGGWETQYF. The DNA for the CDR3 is TGTGCCAGCAGCCCTCGTGGAGGATGGGAGACCCAGTACTTC.

CDR3 sequence: CASSESANTEAFF. The CDR3 coding sequence is TGTGCCAGCAGTGAAAGTGCGAACACTGAAGCTTTCTTT. This chain links TRBV6-1 with TRBJ1-1; D gene unclear. CDR3 length: 13 amino acids. CDR1 and CDR2 (germline): MNHNS, SASEGT. V gave up 2 bases and J gave up 1 base, with 5 bases separating them.

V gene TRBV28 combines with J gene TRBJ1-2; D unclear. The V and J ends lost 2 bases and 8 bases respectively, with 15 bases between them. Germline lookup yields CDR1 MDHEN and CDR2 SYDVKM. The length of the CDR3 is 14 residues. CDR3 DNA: TGTGCCAGCAGTTTAGTTACCGGCAGCCCGGGCTACACCTTC. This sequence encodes CASSLVTGSPGYTF.

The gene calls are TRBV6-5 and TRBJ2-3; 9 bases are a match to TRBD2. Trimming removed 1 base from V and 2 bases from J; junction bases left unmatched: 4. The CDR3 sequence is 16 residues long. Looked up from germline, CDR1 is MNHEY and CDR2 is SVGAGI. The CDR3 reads CASSYLAGDLTDTQYF. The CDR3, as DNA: TGTGCCAGCAGTTACTTAGCGGGAGACCTCACAGATACGCAGTATTTT.

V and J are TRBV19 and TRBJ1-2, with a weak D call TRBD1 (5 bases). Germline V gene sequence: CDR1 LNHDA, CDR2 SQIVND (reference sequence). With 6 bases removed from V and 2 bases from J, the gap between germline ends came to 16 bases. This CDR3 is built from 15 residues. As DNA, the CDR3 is TGTGCCAGTAGAATGTTTCCCGGGGGGAACTATGGCTACACCTTC. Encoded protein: CASRMFPGGNYGYTF.

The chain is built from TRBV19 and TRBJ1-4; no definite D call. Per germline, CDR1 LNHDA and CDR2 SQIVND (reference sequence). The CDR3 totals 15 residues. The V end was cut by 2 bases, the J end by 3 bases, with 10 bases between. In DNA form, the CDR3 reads TGTGCCAGTAGTATATCGGGTACGGCTAATGAAAAACTGTTTTTT. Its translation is CASSISGTANEKLFF.

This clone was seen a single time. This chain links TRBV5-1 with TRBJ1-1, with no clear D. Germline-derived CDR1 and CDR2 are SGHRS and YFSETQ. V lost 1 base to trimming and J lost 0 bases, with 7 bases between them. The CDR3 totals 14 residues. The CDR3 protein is CASSLFGLNTEAFF. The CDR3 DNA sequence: TGCGCCAGCAGCTTGTTCGGCCTGAACACTGAAGCTTTCTTT.

The CDR3 coding sequence is TGTGCCAGCAGCTTAGAGGCAGGGGTGGGCGAGCAGTACTTC. Its translation: CASSLEAGVGEQYF. J is TRBJ2-7 and V is TRBV11-3; tentatively, D is TRBD1 (6 bases). V shed 0 bases and J shed 6 bases, with 12 bases lying between them. This CDR3 has 14 residues. Germline-derived CDR1 and CDR2 are SGHNT and YENEEA. The full variable domain, its missing parts supplied by reference TRBV11-3 and TRBJ2-7, is EAGVVQSPRYKIIEKKQPVAFWCNPISGHNTLYWYLQNLGQGPELLIRYENEEAVDDSQLPKDRFSAERLKGVDSTLKIQPAELGDSAVYLCASSLEAGVGEQYFGPGTRLTVT.

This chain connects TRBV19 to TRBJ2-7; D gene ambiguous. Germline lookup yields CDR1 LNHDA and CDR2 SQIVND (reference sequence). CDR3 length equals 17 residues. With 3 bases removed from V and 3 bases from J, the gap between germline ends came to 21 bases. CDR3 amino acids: CASSIGPSHARIYEQYF. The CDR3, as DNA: TGTGCCAGTAGTATTGGGCCTAGTCACGCCAGGATCTACGAGCAGTACTTC.

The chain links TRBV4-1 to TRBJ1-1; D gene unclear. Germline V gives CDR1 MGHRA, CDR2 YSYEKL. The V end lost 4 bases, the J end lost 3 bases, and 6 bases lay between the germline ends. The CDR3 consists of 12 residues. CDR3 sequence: CASSRGHTEAFF. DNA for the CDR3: TGCGCCAGCAGCCGGGGTCACACTGAAGCTTTCTTT.

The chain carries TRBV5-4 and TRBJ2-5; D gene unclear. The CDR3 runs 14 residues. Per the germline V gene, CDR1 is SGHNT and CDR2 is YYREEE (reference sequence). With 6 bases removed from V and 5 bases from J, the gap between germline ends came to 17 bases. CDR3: CASISEGSEETQYF. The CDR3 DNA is TGTGCCAGCATCTCGGAAGGGTCGGAGGAGACCCAGTACTTC.

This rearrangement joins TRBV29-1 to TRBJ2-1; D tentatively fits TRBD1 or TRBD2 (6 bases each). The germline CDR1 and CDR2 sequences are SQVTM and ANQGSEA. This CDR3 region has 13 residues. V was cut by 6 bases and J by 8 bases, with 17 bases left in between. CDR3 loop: CSVDGGRRDEQFF. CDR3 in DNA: TGCAGCGTGGACGGGGGCCGCCGTGATGAGCAGTTCTTC.

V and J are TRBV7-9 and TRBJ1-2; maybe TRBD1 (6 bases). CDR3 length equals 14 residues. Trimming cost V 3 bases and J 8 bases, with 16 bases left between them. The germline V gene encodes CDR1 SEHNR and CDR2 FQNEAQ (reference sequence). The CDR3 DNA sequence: TGTGCCAGCAGCTTTCGGGCAGGGGATAGCGGCTACACCTTC. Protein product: CASSFRAGDSGYTF.

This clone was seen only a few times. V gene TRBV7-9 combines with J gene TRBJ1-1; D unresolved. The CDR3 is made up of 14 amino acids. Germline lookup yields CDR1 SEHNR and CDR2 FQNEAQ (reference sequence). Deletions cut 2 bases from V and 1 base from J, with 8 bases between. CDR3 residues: CASSLSSRNTEAFF. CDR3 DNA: TGTGCCAGCAGCTTATCGTCCAGGAACACTGAAGCTTTCTTT.